This T cell receptor beta chain was retrieved from a study of blood T cell repertoires in COVID-19. This clone has a handful of counts. The J segment lost 4 bases and the V segment lost 6 bases, leaving 12 bases of the junction unmatched. The CDR3 totals 15 residues. The V gene's germline CDR1 is MDHEN and CDR2 SYDVKM. TCRdb's copy holds only in-frame clones and misses some; the assay was immunoSEQ multiplex PCR. The sample includes some 100,000 clones, 70% to 90% of them seen just once. The chain couples TRBV28 to TRBJ2-7; 7 bases align to TRBD2. Sequencing used peripheral blood. The clonotype originates from an elderly woman with active COVID-19. CDR3 DNA: TGTGCCAGCAGCCCCATTTGGGGAGGGCCGTACGAGCAGTACTTC. This sequence encodes CASSPIWGGPYEQYF.